A selection of T cell receptor beta chains follows, all from one sample in a study of blood T cell repertoires in COVID-19. The data were produced by immunoSEQ multiplex PCR, yet TCRdb's version contains in-frame clones alone and is incomplete. The sample contains some 70,000 clones, roughly nine tenths of which appear only once. Sequenced sample: peripheral blood. The receptors stem from a man aged 50-60 years with acute or convalescent COVID-19. Each CDR3 is given with its conserved first and last residue. D genes are given only for firm matches. Not every row has a clone size; where given, it reads once, few, many or a size class.

once | NA | TRBJ2-1 | TRBV27 | 12 | CASRLRQDEQFF | TGTGCCAGCAGGCTACGGCAGGATGAGCAGTTCTTC
NA | NA | TRBJ2-1 | TRBV5-1 | 17 | CASSSSLGAPSYNEQFF | TGCGCCAGCAGCTCGTCGTTAGGGGCCCCCTCCTACAATGAGCAGTTCTTC
NA | TRBD2 | TRBJ2-7 | TRBV27 | 17 | CASSLLFPSGSSYEQYF | TGTGCCAGCAGTTTATTATTCCCTAGCGGGAGCTCCTACGAGCAGTACTTC
few | NA | TRBJ1-1 | TRBV9 | 15 | CASSARGNENTEAFF | TGTGCCAGCAGCGCGAGGGGGAACGAGAACACTGAAGCTTTCTTT
NA | TRBD1 | TRBJ2-7 | TRBV3-1/TRBV3-2 | 17 | CASSQDKGGFLSYEQYF | TGTGCCAGCAGCCAAGATAAAGGGGGCTTCCTATCCTACGAGCAGTACTTC
NA | NA | TRBJ2-7 | TRBV20-1 | 11 | CSAPTAYEQYF | TGCAGTGCCCCGACAGCGTACGAGCAGTACTTC
NA | NA | TRBJ2-7 | TRBV3-1/TRBV3-2 | 12 | CASSQGLYEQYF | TGTGCCAGCAGCCAAGGTCTCTACGAGCAGTACTTC
NA | TRBD2 | TRBJ2-1 | TRBV5-4 | 15 | CASSRTSGSYNEQFF | TGTGCCAGCAGCCGGACTAGCGGGAGCTACAATGAGCAGTTCTTC
NA | NA | TRBJ1-1 | TRBV19 | 16 | CASLLTLTGANTEAFF | TGTGCCAGTCTCCTGACACTCACAGGCGCCAACACTGAAGCTTTCTTT
once | TRBD1 | TRBJ1-2 | TRBV5-4 | 16 | CASSPGTGGDRYGYTF | TGTGCCAGCAGCCCGGGGACAGGGGGCGATCGGTATGGCTACACCTTC
NA | NA | TRBJ1-3 | TRBV9 | 12 | CASSGGRNTIYF | TGTGCCAGCAGCGGGGGGCGAAACACCATATATTTT
NA | NA | TRBJ1-1 | TRBV6-5 | 15 | CASRPPGGPHTEAFF | TGTGCCAGCAGACCCCCCGGAGGGCCGCACACTGAAGCTTTCTTT
NA | TRBD1 | TRBJ1-1 | TRBV5-1 | 15 | CASSVRGQGGTEAFF | TGCGCCAGCAGCGTGCGAGGACAGGGTGGCACTGAAGCTTTCTTT
NA | NA | TRBJ2-5 | TRBV18 | 14 | CASSPLTGVETQYF | TGTGCCAGCTCACCACTTACCGGGGTCGAGACCCAGTACTTC
NA | TRBD1 | TRBJ1-5 | TRBV28 | 14 | CASKRGQGGQPQHF | TGTGCCAGCAAACGAGGACAGGGCGGTCAGCCCCAGCATTTT
NA | TRBD2 | TRBJ2-1 | TRBV4-3 | 17 | CASSQARLAGAYNEQFF | TGCGCCAGCAGCCAAGCCCGACTAGCGGGAGCCTACAATGAGCAGTTCTTC
few | NA | TRBJ1-2 | TRBV3-1/TRBV3-2 | 15 | CASSPPRKTNYGYTF | TGTGCCAGCAGCCCCCCCAGAAAAACTAACTATGGCTACACCTTC
NA | TRBD2 | TRBJ2-3 | TRBV19 | 19 | CASSMYGPSGRSRTDTQYF | TGTGCCAGTAGTATGTATGGTCCTAGCGGGAGGTCAAGGACAGATACGCAGTATTTT
NA | NA | TRBJ2-6 | TRBV5-4 | 16 | CASILGGAAGANVLTF | TGTGCCAGCATTCTAGGGGGGGCGGCTGGGGCCAACGTCCTGACTTTC
NA | NA | TRBJ1-6 | TRBV19 | 13 | CASSIEQNSPLHF | TGTGCCAGTAGTATAGAGCAGAATTCACCCCTCCACTTT
NA | TRBD2 | TRBJ2-7 | TRBV6-6 | 15 | CASSPLVGGTYEQYF | TGTGCCAGCAGCCCCTTAGTCGGGGGGACCTACGAGCAGTACTTC
once | TRBD2 | TRBJ2-3 | TRBV19 | 16 | CASSIASGSSTDTQYF | TGTGCCAGTAGTATCGCTAGCGGGAGTAGCACAGATACGCAGTATTTT
NA | TRBD2 | TRBJ2-2 | TRBV27 | 18 | CASSFSGGQREFTGELFF | TGTGCCAGCAGTTTTTCCGGGGGCCAGCGGGAGTTTACCGGGGAGCTGTTTTTT
NA | NA | TRBJ2-2 | TRBV18 | 15 | CASSGGRGSAGELFF | TGTGCCAGCTCGGGCGGACGTGGTAGCGCCGGGGAGCTGTTTTTT
few | NA | TRBJ1-1 | TRBV2 | 13 | CASISVMNTEAFF | TGTGCCAGCATTTCAGTTATGAACACTGAAGCTTTCTTT
once | NA | TRBJ2-1 | TRBV5-5 | 13 | CASSPGQYNEQFF | TGTGCCAGCAGCCCGGGACAATACAATGAGCAGTTCTTC
NA | TRBD1 | TRBJ1-6 | TRBV6-6 | 15 | CASSYRQGFDSPLHF | TGTGCCAGCAGTTACCGACAGGGTTTTGATTCACCCCTCCACTTT
NA | NA | TRBJ2-6 | TRBV15 | 15 | CATSKDLSGANVLTF | TGTGCCACCAGCAAAGATCTCTCTGGGGCCAACGTCCTGACTTTC
NA | NA | TRBJ1-3 | TRBV28 | 15 | CASSPQGLSGNTIYF | TGTGCCAGCAGCCCTCAGGGTCTCTCTGGAAACACCATATATTTT
NA | NA | TRBJ1-2 | TRBV7-9 | 13 | CASTETANYGYTF | TGTGCCAGCACCGAAACAGCTAACTATGGCTACACCTTC
NA | NA | TRBJ1-1 | TRBV19 | 14 | CASRRSTANTEAFF | TGTGCCAGTAGGAGATCGACAGCAAACACTGAAGCTTTCTTT